The text below deals with one T cell receptor (beta chain). Original handling: By means of reference gene primer amplification, nucleated cell counts were estimated. Measured with immunoSEQ multiplex PCR; TCRdb has only the in-frame clones, and not every one. V, J and clone size were drawn from that table, and D and trimming were deduced from the DNA. Of about 39,000 clones listed, roughly 90% are singletons. This record comes from a study of blood T cell repertoires in COVID-19. About the study: Donors in the United States, Italy and Spain gave samples during acute or convalescent COVID-19. T cells, B-cell-depleted T cells, or PBMCs supplied cDNA or gDNA.

The sequencing sample was made of peripheral blood. The receptor's source is a man in his 60s with acute or convalescent COVID-19.

The CDR3 loop reads CASSPTADSYNEQFF. DNA for the CDR3: TGTGCCAGTAGTCCGACGGCGGACTCCTACAATGAGCAGTTCTTC. The rearrangement links TRBV19 to TRBJ2-1; D not resolved. The germline gives CDR1 LNHDA, CDR2 SQIVND (reference sequence). The V end lost 5 bases, the J end lost 0 bases, and 11 bases lay between the germline ends. There are 15 residues in the CDR3.